This record looks at one TCR beta chain sequence and its context. The data originate from a study of blood T cell repertoires in COVID-19. Study context: The United States, Italy and Spain provided the acute and convalescent COVID-19 samples.

Per the original methods: Amplification with reference gene primers provided the estimates of nucleated cell counts. Some clones are missing from TCRdb's copy, which holds only in-frame ones; the method was immunoSEQ multiplex PCR. V and J calls and clone size are as listed in that table; D and trimming were resolved from the DNA. The table lists tens of thousands of clones, 88% of them singletons, with almost 4% in the top ten. Per the germline V gene, CDR1 is MDHEN and CDR2 is SYDVKM. This CDR3 spans 16 amino acids. Trimming stripped 2 bases from V and 5 bases from J, with 18 bases between. The chain joins TRBV28 to TRBJ1-1; D unresolved. Sequenced: peripheral blood. The TCR originated in a human donor in a cohort sampled during active COVID-19. The CDR3 DNA sequence: TGTGCCAGCAGTTTAATGGGTGTAAGCGGGAGGACTGAAGCTTTCTTT. It codes for CASSLMGVSGRTEAFF.